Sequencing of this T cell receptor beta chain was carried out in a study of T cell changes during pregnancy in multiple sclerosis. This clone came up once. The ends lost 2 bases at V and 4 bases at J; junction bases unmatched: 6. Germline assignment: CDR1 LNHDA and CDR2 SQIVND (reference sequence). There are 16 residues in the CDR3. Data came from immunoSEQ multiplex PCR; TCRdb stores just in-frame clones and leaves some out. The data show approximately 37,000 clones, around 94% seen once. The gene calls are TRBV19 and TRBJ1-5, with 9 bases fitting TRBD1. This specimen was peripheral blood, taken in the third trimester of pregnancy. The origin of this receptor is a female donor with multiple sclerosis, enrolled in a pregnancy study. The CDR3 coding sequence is TGTGCCAGTAGTATACTACAGGGGGCGGTGAATCAGCCCCAGCATTTT. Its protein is CASSILQGAVNQPQHF.